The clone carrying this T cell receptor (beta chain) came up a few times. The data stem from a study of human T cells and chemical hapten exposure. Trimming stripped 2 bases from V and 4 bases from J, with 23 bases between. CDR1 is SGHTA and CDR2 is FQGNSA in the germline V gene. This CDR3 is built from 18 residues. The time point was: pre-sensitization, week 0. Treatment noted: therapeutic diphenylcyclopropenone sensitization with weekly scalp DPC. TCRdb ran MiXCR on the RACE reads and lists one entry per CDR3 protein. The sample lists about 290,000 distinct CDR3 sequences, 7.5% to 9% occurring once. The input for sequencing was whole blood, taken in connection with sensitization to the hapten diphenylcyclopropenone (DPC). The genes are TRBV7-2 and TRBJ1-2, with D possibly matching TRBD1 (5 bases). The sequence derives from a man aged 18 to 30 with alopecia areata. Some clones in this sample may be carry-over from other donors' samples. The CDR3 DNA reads TGTGCCAGCAGCTTATTCTGGGGACCCGCGGCATTGTTCTATGGCTACACCTTC. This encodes CASSLFWGPAALFYGYTF. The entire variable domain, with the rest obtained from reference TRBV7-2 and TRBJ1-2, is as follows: GAGVSQSPSNKVTEKGKDVELRCDPISGHTALYWYRQSLGQGLEFLIYFQGNSAPDKSGLPSDRFSAERTGGSVSTLTIQRTQQEDSAVYLCASSLFWGPAALFYGYTFGSGTRLTVV.